This T cell receptor (beta chain) is from a study of cytomegalovirus exposure and HLA in healthy donors. Remarks on this clone: The antigen remains unidentified.

Study-level findings and limits: Cytomegalovirus-associated TCR beta chains were listed, numbering 150 to 200. CMV antigen specificity was confirmed in vitro for three CMV-associated chains. Using the classifier, cytomegalovirus status was reportedly diagnosed with high specificity and sensitivity. According to a later analysis, TCR clusters from the first cohort tended to co-occur in the 120 or so validation repertoires.

Sequencing used immunoSEQ multiplex PCR; TCRdb keeps in-frame clones, though not all of them. Among about 180,000 clones listed, less than 85% were seen once. The CDR3 is made up of 16 amino acids. CDR1 and CDR2 from the germline V gene are SGHNT and YYREEE (reference sequence). Unmatched junction bases numbered 11, after V lost 9 bases and J lost 1 base. The rearrangement uses TRBV5-4 and TRBJ2-2; 8 bases map to TRBD2. The sequenced sample was PBMCs. The TCR sequence derives from a man aged 18 to 35 in good health and CMV-seropositive. The CDR3 loop reads CATQPWRGVNTGELFF. Written as DNA, the CDR3 is TGTGCCACCCAACCATGGCGGGGGGTGAACACCGGGGAGCTGTTTTTT.